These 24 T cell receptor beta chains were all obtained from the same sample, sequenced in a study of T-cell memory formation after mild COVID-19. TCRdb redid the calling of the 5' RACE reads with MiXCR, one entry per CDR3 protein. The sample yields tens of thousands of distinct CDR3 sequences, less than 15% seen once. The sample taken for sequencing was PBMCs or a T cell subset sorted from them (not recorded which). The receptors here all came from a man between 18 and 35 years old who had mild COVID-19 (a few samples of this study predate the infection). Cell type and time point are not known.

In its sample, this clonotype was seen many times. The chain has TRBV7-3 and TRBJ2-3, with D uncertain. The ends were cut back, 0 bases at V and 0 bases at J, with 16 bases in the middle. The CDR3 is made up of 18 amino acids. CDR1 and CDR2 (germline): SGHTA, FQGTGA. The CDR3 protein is CASSLTAIGSLSTDTQYF. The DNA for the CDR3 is TGTGCCAGCAGCTTAACAGCTATCGGGTCGTTGAGCACAGATACGCAGTATTTT.

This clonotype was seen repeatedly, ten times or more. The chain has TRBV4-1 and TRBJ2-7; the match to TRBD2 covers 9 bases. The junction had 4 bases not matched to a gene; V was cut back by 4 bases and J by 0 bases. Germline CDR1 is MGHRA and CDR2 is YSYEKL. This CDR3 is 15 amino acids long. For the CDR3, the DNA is TGCGCCAGCAGCCGCTCGACTAGCGGCTCCTACGAGCAGTACTTC. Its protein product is CASSRSTSGSYEQYF.

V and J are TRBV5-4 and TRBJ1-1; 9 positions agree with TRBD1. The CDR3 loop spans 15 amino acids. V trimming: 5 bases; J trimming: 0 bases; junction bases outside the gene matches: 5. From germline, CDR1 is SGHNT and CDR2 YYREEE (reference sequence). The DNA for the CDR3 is TGTGCCAGCAGTCTCGGGACAGGGCTGAACACTGAAGCTTTCTTT. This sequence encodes CASSLGTGLNTEAFF.

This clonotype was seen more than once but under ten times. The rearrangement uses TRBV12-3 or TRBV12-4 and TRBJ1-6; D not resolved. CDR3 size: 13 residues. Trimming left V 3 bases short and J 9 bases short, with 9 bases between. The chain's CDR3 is CASSLVGPSPLHF. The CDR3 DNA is TGTGCCAGCAGTTTGGTAGGCCCTTCACCCCTCCACTTT.

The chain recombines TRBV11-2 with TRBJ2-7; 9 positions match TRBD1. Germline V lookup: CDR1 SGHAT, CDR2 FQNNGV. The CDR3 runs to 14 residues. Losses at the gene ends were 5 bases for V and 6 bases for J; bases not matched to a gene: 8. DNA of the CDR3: TGTGCCAGCAGCGAATACAGGGGGCAAAGCGAGCAGTACTTC. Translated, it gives CASSEYRGQSEQYF.

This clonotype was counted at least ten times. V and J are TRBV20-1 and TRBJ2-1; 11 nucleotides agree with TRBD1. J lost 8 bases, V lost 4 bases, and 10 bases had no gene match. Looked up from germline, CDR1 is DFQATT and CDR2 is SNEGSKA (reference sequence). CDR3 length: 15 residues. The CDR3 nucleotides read TGCAGTGCTACCCAGGACAGGGGGCTTGTCGATGAGCAGTTCTTC. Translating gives CSATQDRGLVDEQFF.

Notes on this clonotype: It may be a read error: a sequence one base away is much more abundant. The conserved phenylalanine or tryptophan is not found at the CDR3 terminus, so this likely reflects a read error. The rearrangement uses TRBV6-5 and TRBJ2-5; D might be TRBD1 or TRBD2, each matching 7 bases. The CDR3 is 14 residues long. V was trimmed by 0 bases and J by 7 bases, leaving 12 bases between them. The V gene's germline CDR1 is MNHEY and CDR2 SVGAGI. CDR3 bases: TGTGCCAGCAGTTACTCGGGAGGGGACAGGACCCAGTACTTA. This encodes CASSYSGGDRTQYL.

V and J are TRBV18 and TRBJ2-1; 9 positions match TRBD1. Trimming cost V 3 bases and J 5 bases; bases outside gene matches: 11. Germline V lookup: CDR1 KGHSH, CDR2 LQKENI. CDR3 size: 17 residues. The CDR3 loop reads CASSPGRGTGSNNEQFF. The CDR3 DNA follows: TGTGCCAGCTCACCCGGACGCGGGACAGGGTCCAACAATGAGCAGTTCTTC.

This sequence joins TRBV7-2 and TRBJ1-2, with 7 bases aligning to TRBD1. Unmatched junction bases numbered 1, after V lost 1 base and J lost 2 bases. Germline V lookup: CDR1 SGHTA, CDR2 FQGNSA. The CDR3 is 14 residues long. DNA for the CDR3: TGTGCCAGCAGCTTAGTGACAGGGAACTATGGCTACACCTTC. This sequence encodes CASSLVTGNYGYTF.

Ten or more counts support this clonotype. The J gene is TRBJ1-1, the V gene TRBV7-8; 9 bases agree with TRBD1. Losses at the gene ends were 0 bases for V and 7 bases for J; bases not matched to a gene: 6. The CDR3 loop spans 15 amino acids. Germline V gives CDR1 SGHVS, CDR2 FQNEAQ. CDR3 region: CASSLAATGGSEAFF. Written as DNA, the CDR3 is TGTGCCAGCAGCTTAGCCGCAACAGGGGGCAGTGAAGCTTTCTTT.

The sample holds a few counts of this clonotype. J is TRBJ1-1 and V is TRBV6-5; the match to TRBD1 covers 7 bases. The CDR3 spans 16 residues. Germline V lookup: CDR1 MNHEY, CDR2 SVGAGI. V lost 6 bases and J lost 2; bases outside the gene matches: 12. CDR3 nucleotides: TGTGCCAGCAGGTCACAGGGGAGTCGGGGAAACACTGAAGCTTTCTTT. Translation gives CASRSQGSRGNTEAFF.

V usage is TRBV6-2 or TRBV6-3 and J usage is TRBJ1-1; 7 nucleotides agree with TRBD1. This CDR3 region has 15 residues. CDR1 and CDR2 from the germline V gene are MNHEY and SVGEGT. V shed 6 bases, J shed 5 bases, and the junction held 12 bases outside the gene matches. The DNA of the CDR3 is TGTGCCAGCAGGGACTTCCGGGACAGTGGGACTGAAGCTTTCTTT. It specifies CASRDFRDSGTEAFF.

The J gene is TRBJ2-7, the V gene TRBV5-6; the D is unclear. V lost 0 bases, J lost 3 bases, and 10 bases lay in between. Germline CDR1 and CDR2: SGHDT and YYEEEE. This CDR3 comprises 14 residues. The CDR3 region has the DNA TGTGCCAGCAGCTTGGGTTCAGCCGGCTACGAGCAGTACGTC. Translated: CASSLGSAGYEQYV.

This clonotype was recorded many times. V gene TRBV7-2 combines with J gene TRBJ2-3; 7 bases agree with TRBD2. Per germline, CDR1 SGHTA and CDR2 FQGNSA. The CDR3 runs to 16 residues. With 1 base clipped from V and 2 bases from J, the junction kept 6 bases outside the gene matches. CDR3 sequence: CASSLGRRGITDTQYF. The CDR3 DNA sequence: TGTGCCAGCAGCTTAGGGAGGCGGGGGATCACAGATACGCAGTATTTT.

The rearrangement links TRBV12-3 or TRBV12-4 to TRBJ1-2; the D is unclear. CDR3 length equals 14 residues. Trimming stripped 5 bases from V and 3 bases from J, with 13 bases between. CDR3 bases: TGTGCCAGCAGTCATCGTGAGCTTTACTATGGCTACACCTTC. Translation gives CASSHRELYYGYTF.

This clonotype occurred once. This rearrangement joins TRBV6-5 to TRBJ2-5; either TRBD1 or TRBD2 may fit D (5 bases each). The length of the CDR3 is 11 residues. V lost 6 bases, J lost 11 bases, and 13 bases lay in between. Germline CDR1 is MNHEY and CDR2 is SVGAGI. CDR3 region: CASRYRRTQYF. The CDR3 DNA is TGTGCCAGCAGGTACAGGAGGACACAGTACTTC.

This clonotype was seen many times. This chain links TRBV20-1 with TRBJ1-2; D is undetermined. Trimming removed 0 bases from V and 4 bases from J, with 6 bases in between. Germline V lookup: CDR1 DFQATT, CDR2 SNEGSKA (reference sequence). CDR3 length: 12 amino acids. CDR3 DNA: TGCAGTGCTAGAGATTACCCCTATGGCTACACCTTC. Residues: CSARDYPYGYTF.

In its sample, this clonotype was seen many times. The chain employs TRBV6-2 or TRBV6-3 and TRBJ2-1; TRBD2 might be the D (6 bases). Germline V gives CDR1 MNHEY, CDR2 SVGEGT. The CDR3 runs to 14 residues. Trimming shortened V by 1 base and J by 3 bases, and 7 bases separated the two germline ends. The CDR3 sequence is CASSYYGSYNEQFF. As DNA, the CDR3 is TGTGCCAGCAGTTACTACGGGAGCTACAATGAGCAGTTCTTC.

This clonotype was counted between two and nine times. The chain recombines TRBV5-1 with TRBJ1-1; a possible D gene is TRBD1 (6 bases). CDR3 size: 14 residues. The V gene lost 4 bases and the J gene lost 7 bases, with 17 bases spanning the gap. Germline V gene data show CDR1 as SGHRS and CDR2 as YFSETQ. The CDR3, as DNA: TGCGCCAGCAGCCCAGGGGTCCCGTCCATTGAAGCTTTCTTT. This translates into CASSPGVPSIEAFF. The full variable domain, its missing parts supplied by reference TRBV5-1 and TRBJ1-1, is KAGVTQTPRYLIKTRGQQVTLSCSPISGHRSVSWYQQTPGQGLQFLFEYFSETQRNKGNFPGRFSGRQFSNSRSEMNVSTLELGDSALYLCASSPGVPSIEAFFGQGTRLTVV.

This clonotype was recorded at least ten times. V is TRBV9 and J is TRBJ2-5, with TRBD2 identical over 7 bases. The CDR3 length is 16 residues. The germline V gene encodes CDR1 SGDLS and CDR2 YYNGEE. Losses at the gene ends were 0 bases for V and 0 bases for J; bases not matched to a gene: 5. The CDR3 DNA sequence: TGTGCCAGCAGCGTAGGACGGGGGGAGTACCAAGAGACCCAGTACTTC. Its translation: CASSVGRGEYQETQYF.

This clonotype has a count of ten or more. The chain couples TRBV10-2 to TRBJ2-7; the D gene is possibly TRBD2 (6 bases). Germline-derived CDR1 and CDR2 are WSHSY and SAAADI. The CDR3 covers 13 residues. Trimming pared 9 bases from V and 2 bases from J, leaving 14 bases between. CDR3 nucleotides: TGCGCCAGTTCTAGGCGGGAAACCTACGAGCAGTACTTC. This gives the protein CASSRRETYEQYF.

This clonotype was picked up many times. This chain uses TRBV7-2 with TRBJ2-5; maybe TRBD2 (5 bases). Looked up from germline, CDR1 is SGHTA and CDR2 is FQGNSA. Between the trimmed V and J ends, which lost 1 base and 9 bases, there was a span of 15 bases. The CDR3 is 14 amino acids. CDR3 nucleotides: TGTGCCAGCAGCTTAGGTCCCGAGGGAAGGGCCCAGTACTTC. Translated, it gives CASSLGPEGRAQYF. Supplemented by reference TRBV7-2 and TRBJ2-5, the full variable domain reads GAGVSQSPSNKVTEKGKDVELRCDPISGHTALYWYRQSLGQGLEFLIYFQGNSAPDKSGLPSDRFSAERTGGSVSTLTIQRTQQEDSAVYLCASSLGPEGRAQYFGPGTRLLVL.

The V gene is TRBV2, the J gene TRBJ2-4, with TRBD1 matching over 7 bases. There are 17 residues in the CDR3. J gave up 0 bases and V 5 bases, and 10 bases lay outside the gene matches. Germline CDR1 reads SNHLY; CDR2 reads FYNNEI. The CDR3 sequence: CASSLTGVGLAKNIQYF. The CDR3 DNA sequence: TGTGCCAGCAGTCTTACAGGGGTGGGCCTAGCCAAAAACATTCAGTACTTC.

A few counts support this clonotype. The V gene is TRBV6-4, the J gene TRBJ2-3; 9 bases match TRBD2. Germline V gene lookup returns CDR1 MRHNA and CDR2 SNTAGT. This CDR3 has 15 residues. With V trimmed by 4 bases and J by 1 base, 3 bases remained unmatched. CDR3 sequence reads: CASSAASGGTDTQYF. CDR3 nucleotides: TGTGCCAGCAGTGCGGCTAGCGGGGGCACAGATACGCAGTATTTT.